What follows are 27 T cell receptor beta chains derived from one specimen sequenced in a study of cytomegalovirus exposure and HLA in healthy donors. Primers included in the PCR were 60 Vbeta and 13 Jbeta primers. The repertoire was sequenced with immunoSEQ multiplex PCR; TCRdb's copy has only in-frame clones and lacks some. The sample features some 40,000 clones, with approximately 5.9% in its top ten. Material: PBMCs. The receptors here all came from a human donor in good health.

The chain joins TRBV6-1 to TRBJ2-7; tentative D call: TRBD2 (6 bases). V was clipped by 7 bases and J by 1 base, with 17 bases between them. Germline loops: CDR1 MNHNS, CDR2 SASEGT. This CDR3 has 15 residues. CDR3 sequence: CASTSLGSFSYEQYF. DNA of the CDR3: TGTGCCAGCACCTCACTCGGGAGTTTTTCCTACGAGCAGTACTTC.

The genes are TRBV25-1 and TRBJ1-2; 7 nucleotides match TRBD1. V lost 6 bases to trimming and J lost 3 bases; unmatched junction nucleotides: 7. Per the germline V gene, CDR1 is MGHDK and CDR2 is SYGVNS. The CDR3 is made up of 14 amino acids. The CDR3 spells CASREAQGDYGYTF. The DNA for the CDR3 is TGTGCCAGCAGAGAGGCGCAGGGGGACTATGGCTACACCTTC.

The V gene is TRBV5-4, the J gene TRBJ2-7; 9 bases align to TRBD2. Germline lookup yields CDR1 SGHNT and CDR2 YYREEE (reference sequence). This CDR3 region has 16 residues. V shed 5 bases and J 4 bases; nucleotides not matched to a gene: 13. CDR3 in DNA: TGTGCCAGCAGTCTAAGCGGCGGGGGGGTAGTGTACGAGCAGTACTTC. Translated, it gives CASSLSGGGVVYEQYF.

V gene TRBV7-3 combines with J gene TRBJ2-1; D is perhaps TRBD2 (6 bases). The CDR3 covers 15 residues. V lost 0 bases and J lost 7, with 13 bases in between. Per the germline V gene, CDR1 is SGHTA and CDR2 is FQGTGA. The CDR3 here is CASSLTGLLENEQFF. DNA of the CDR3: TGTGCCAGCAGCTTAACAGGACTACTGGAGAATGAGCAGTTCTTC.

The gene calls are TRBV6-5 and TRBJ2-7; a possible D gene is TRBD1 (5 bases). Germline V CDR1 and CDR2: MNHEY, SVGAGI. The V end lost 0 bases, the J end lost 3 bases, and 9 bases lay between the germline ends. The CDR3 consists of 14 residues. Written as DNA, the CDR3 is TGTGCCAGCAGTTACTCGGACACCAACTACGAGCAGTACTTC. It encodes CASSYSDTNYEQYF.

CDR3 protein: CASSEALAGRTDTQYF. Here the CDR3 DNA reads TGTGCCAGCAGCGAGGCGCTAGCGGGTCGAACAGATACGCAGTATTTT. The J gene is TRBJ2-3, the V gene TRBV7-9; 8 bases fit TRBD2. There are 16 residues in the CDR3. V was clipped by 5 bases and J by 3 bases; unmatched bases: 10. Per germline, CDR1 SEHNR and CDR2 FQNEAQ (reference sequence).

The chain joins TRBV10-1 to TRBJ1-3; no clear D gene. The CDR3 totals 14 residues. Germline V CDR1 and CDR2: WNHNN, SYGVQD (reference sequence). Trimming removed 2 bases at V and 0 bases at J, with 5 bases between. In DNA, the CDR3 is TGCGCCAGCAGTGAGGTCGGCTCTGGAAACACCATATATTTT. This encodes CASSEVGSGNTIYF.

The chain carries TRBV7-3 and TRBJ2-4, with D perhaps TRBD1 (5 bases). Trimming stripped 3 bases from V and 6 bases from J, with 21 bases between. Germline-derived CDR1 and CDR2 are SGHTA and FQGTGA. This CDR3 spans 17 amino acids. The CDR3 region is CASSFLSLGRASNIQYF. The CDR3 nucleotides are TGTGCCAGCAGCTTTCTTTCTTTGGGCAGGGCCTCAAACATTCAGTACTTC.

The rearrangement joins TRBV28 to TRBJ2-5; D not resolved. CDR3 size: 12 residues. The ends were cut back, 7 bases at V and 10 bases at J, with 16 bases in the middle. Germline assignment: CDR1 MDHEN and CDR2 SYDVKM. The CDR3 sequence is CASTSPPDDQYF. CDR3 nucleotide sequence: TGTGCCAGCACCTCACCCCCAGATGACCAGTACTTC.

This clone is classed as hyperexpanded by frequency. The chain carries TRBV7-9 and TRBJ2-3, with TRBD2 matching 13 bases. In germline, CDR1 is SEHNR, CDR2 FQNEAQ (reference sequence). There are 16 residues in the CDR3. Losses at the gene ends were 6 bases for V and 4 bases for J; bases not matched to a gene: 7. CDR3 amino acids: CASSSGLAGVADTQYF. The CDR3 region has the DNA TGTGCCAGCAGTTCTGGACTAGCGGGGGTAGCAGATACGCAGTATTTT.

The rearrangement links TRBV18 to TRBJ2-2, with TRBD1 as a possible D gene (5 bases). The CDR3 extends over 14 amino acids. The germline V gene encodes CDR1 KGHSH and CDR2 LQKENI. V lost 5 bases to trimming and J lost 4 bases, with 11 bases between them. CDR3 amino acids: CASSATDLTGELFF. The CDR3 region has the DNA TGTGCCAGCTCAGCGACAGATCTCACCGGGGAGCTGTTTTTT.

The chain combines TRBV18 with TRBJ1-2; a possible D gene is TRBD1 (6 bases). Trimming removed 3 bases from V and 1 base from J, with 6 bases in between. The CDR3 runs to 13 residues. The germline gives CDR1 KGHSH, CDR2 LQKENI. In DNA, the CDR3 is TGTGCCAGCTCACCGGACAGTAACTATGGCTACACCTTC. Encoded protein: CASSPDSNYGYTF.

Judged by frequency, this clone is medium-sized. V gene TRBV5-1 combines with J gene TRBJ1-1; D not resolved. The V gene's germline CDR1 is SGHRS and CDR2 YFSETQ. Deletions cut 2 bases from V and 5 bases from J, with 7 bases between. The CDR3 length is 12 residues. The CDR3 region is CASSFTGTEAFF. The CDR3 DNA reads as TGCGCCAGCAGCTTTACGGGGACTGAAGCTTTCTTT.

The CDR3 region has the DNA TGTGCCAGCAGTTACTCGTCCACACAGAACACCGGGGAGCTGTTTTTT. Amino acids: CASSYSSTQNTGELFF. V is TRBV6-5 and J is TRBJ2-2; D is ambiguous. This CDR3 is built from 16 residues. The ends were cut back, 0 bases at V and 1 base at J, with 9 bases in the middle. Germline CDR1 MNHEY, CDR2 SVGAGI.

The CDR3 sequence: CAWSGGPNEKLFF. The CDR3 DNA sequence: TGTGCCTGGAGTGGGGGGCCTAATGAAAAACTGTTTTTT. The chain employs TRBV30 and TRBJ1-4; D perhaps matches TRBD1 (6 bases). Trimming left V 1 base short and J 3 bases short, with 6 bases between. The CDR3 spans 13 residues. From germline, CDR1 is GTSNPN and CDR2 SVGIG (reference sequence).

The rearrangement joins TRBV2 to TRBJ1-5; 8 positions agree with TRBD1. Germline V CDR1 and CDR2: SNHLY, FYNNEI. V gave up 6 bases and J gave up 4 bases; unmatched junction bases: 17. The length of the CDR3 is 18 residues. CDR3 DNA sequence: TGTGCCAGCAGGAGGGGGACAGCAGGGGGCATCCCGAATCAGCCCCAGCATTTT. It translates to CASRRGTAGGIPNQPQHF.

This chain connects TRBV5-1 to TRBJ2-7; 9 positions agree with TRBD1. Germline V CDR1 and CDR2: SGHRS, YFSETQ. The V and J ends lost 5 bases and 5 bases, in that order; junction bases with no gene match: 11. This CDR3 contains 15 residues. CDR3 loop: CASRQSGTGSDEQYF. CDR3 bases: TGCGCCAGCAGGCAGTCCGGGACAGGGAGCGACGAGCAGTACTTC.

The chain links TRBV29-1 to TRBJ2-1; tentatively, D is TRBD2 (6 bases). From germline, CDR1 is SQVTM and CDR2 ANQGSEA. V was pared by 1 base and J by 8 bases, with 12 bases between. This CDR3 is built from 13 residues. The CDR3 protein is CSVEAIGSYEQFF. The CDR3 DNA sequence: TGCAGCGTTGAAGCGATCGGGAGCTATGAGCAGTTCTTC.

The rearrangement uses TRBV9 and TRBJ1-1; D remains unclear. From germline, CDR1 is SGDLS and CDR2 YYNGEE. V was trimmed by 0 bases and J by 1 base, leaving 4 bases between them. The CDR3 totals 13 residues. The CDR3 DNA sequence: TGTGCCAGCAGCGTAGCCCAGAACACTGAAGCTTTCTTT. It specifies CASSVAQNTEAFF.

The rearrangement uses TRBV6-6 and TRBJ1-2; no firm D call. This CDR3 contains 14 residues. Trimming cost V 2 bases and J 4 bases, with 11 bases left between them. Germline loops: CDR1 MNHNY, CDR2 SVGAGI (reference sequence). The CDR3 here is CASSYGASPYGYTF. The CDR3 DNA sequence: TGTGCCAGCAGTTACGGTGCCAGTCCCTATGGCTACACCTTC.

The chain joins TRBV29-1 to TRBJ1-2; possibly TRBD1 for D (5 bases). With 0 bases removed from V and 8 bases from J, the gap between germline ends came to 19 bases. CDR1 and CDR2 from the germline V gene are SQVTM and ANQGSEA. CDR3 length: 15 residues. The CDR3 region is CSVEDLDRGIRGYTF. CDR3 in DNA: TGCAGCGTTGAAGATCTTGACCGGGGGATTCGCGGCTACACCTTC. Full variable domain (remainder filled in from reference TRBV29-1 and TRBJ1-2): SAVISQKPSRDICQRGTSLTIQCQVDSQVTMMFWYRQQPGQSLTLIATANQGSEATYESGFVIDKFPISRPNLTFSTLTVSNMSPEDSSIYLCSVEDLDRGIRGYTFGSGTRLTVV.

The chain joins TRBV11-2 to TRBJ1-1; D not resolved. CDR1 is SGHAT and CDR2 is FQNNGV in the germline V gene. This CDR3 has 16 residues. V gave up 0 bases and J gave up 0 bases, with 11 bases separating them. The CDR3 loop is CASSLDAGRMNTEAFF. The CDR3 nucleotides read TGTGCCAGCAGCTTAGACGCGGGGAGGATGAACACTGAAGCTTTCTTT.

The rearrangement uses TRBV9 and TRBJ2-7; unclear D gene. V lost 1 base, J lost 2 bases, and 19 bases lay in between. Germline-derived CDR1 and CDR2 are SGDLS and YYNGEE. This CDR3 region has 17 residues. CDR3 region: CASSVSSRQPYAYEQYF. CDR3 coding DNA: TGTGCCAGCAGCGTAAGTTCGCGGCAGCCCTACGCCTACGAGCAGTACTTC. Looking up the rest from reference TRBV9 and TRBJ2-7 gives the full variable domain: DSGVTQTPKHLITATGQRVTLRCSPRSGDLSVYWYQQSLDQGLQFLIQYYNGEERAKGNILERFSAQQFPDLHSELNLSSLELGDSALYFCASSVSSRQPYAYEQYFGPGTRLTVT.

The V call is TRBV27, the J call TRBJ1-1; a possible D gene is TRBD1 (6 bases). Trimming shortened V by 3 bases and J by 5 bases, and 16 bases separated the two germline ends. Germline loops: CDR1 MNHEY, CDR2 SMNVEV (reference sequence). The CDR3 runs to 15 residues. CDR3 in amino acids: CASSFDRLAGTEAFF. CDR3 sequence (DNA): TGTGCCAGCAGTTTTGACAGGCTCGCAGGGACTGAAGCTTTCTTT.

V gene TRBV14 combines with J gene TRBJ1-1; D gene unclear. The V gene's germline CDR1 is SGHDN and CDR2 FVKESK. This CDR3 has 16 residues. V was clipped by 0 bases and J by 4 bases, with 15 bases between them. CDR3 nucleotides: TGTGCCAGCAGCCAAGACGACGAGGGAGCGCTCACTGAAGCTTTCTTT. It codes for CASSQDDEGALTEAFF.

The V and J genes are TRBV30 and TRBJ1-2; D gene uncertain. This CDR3 has 11 residues. V lost 0 bases, J lost 6 bases, and 5 bases lay in between. The germline gives CDR1 GTSNPN, CDR2 SVGIG (reference sequence). The CDR3 coding sequence is TGTGCCTGGAGTGTTAGAAATGGCTACACCTTC. As protein: CAWSVRNGYTF.

The chain recombines TRBV2 with TRBJ1-4; D remains ambiguous. This CDR3 comprises 15 residues. From germline, CDR1 is SNHLY and CDR2 FYNNEI. With 3 bases removed from V and 3 bases from J, the gap between germline ends came to 11 bases. DNA for the CDR3: TGTGCCAGCAGTGAGTCGGGATCCTCTAATGAAAAACTGTTTTTT. This sequence encodes CASSESGSSNEKLFF.